These 27 T cell receptor beta chains came from one sample sequenced in a study of neurological immune-mediated disorders. Via MiXCR, TCRdb re-called the 5' RACE reads, giving one row per CDR3 protein. This sample has about 50,000 distinct CDR3 sequences, with roughly 3.2% found just once. The specimen sequenced was PBMCs. These receptors came from a woman in her forties or fifties with multiple sclerosis.

This clonotype was picked up many times. V gene TRBV20-1 combines with J gene TRBJ2-3; TRBD2 agrees at 9 bases. V gave up 5 bases and J gave up 1 base; unmatched junction bases: 4. The germline V gene encodes CDR1 DFQATT and CDR2 SNEGSKA (reference sequence). CDR3 length: 14 amino acids. CDR3 DNA: TGCAGTGCTGAGCGGACTAGCGGCACAGATACGCAGTATTTT. Residues: CSAERTSGTDTQYF.

This clonotype was detected ten times or more. The V and J genes are TRBV20-1 and TRBJ1-4; the D is unclear. The CDR3 contains 16 residues. CDR1 is DFQATT and CDR2 is SNEGSKA in the germline V gene (reference sequence). Trimming cost V 1 base and J 0 bases, with 12 bases left between them. The CDR3 loop is CSARVEQDSTNEKLFF. CDR3 nucleotides: TGCAGTGCTAGAGTTGAGCAGGACTCAACTAATGAAAAACTGTTTTTT.

This clonotype was recorded many times. The chain employs TRBV20-1 and TRBJ1-5; D is unresolved. Germline lookup yields CDR1 DFQATT and CDR2 SNEGSKA (reference sequence). The CDR3 totals 15 residues. Trimming took off 1 base at V and 0 bases at J, with 10 bases between the two ends. CDR3 nucleotides: TGCAGTGCTAGAGTACCGAATTATAGCAATCAGCCCCAGCATTTT. Amino acids: CSARVPNYSNQPQHF.

This clonotype was found many times. V usage is TRBV6-1 and J usage is TRBJ1-2; D perhaps matches TRBD1 (5 bases). The CDR3 extends over 16 amino acids. V lost 1 base and J lost 4, with 16 bases in between. CDR1 is MNHNS and CDR2 is SASEGT in the germline V gene. The CDR3 is CASSEVFRDRGYGYTF. The CDR3 nucleotides are TGTGCCAGCAGTGAAGTTTTCAGGGACCGGGGCTATGGCTACACCTTC.

This clonotype was detected many times. The chain carries TRBV20-1 and TRBJ2-2; either TRBD1 or TRBD2 may supply D (5 bases each). Trimming pared 1 base from V and 0 bases from J, leaving 18 bases between. Germline CDR1 is DFQATT and CDR2 is SNEGSKA (reference sequence). The CDR3 contains 18 residues. The CDR3 coding sequence is TGCAGTGCTAGAGGACCCGCCCCGGGACGTACGAACACCGGGGAGCTGTTTTTT. This encodes CSARGPAPGRTNTGELFF.

Notes on this clonotype: A much larger clonotype is one base distant, so this may be a read error. The chain has TRBV5-1 and TRBJ2-2, with D maybe TRBD2 (7 bases). The CDR3 covers 15 residues. Per the germline V gene, CDR1 is SGHRS and CDR2 is YFSETQ. In DNA form, the CDR3 reads TGCGCCAGCAGCGCCCAGGGGAGGGACACCGGGGCGCTGTTTTTT. It codes for CASSAQGRDTGALFF.

This clonotype occurred many times. The V and J genes are TRBV20-1 and TRBJ2-2; D is perhaps TRBD2 (6 bases). V was shortened by 1 base and J by 1 base, with 10 bases between the two germline ends. The CDR3 length is 15 residues. The germline CDR1 and CDR2 sequences are DFQATT and SNEGSKA (reference sequence). CDR3: CSARGARENTGELFF. As DNA, the CDR3 is TGCAGTGCTAGAGGAGCGCGGGAGAACACCGGGGAGCTGTTTTTT.

This clonotype appeared many times. The chain carries TRBV11-2 and TRBJ1-1; D uncertain. Germline values: CDR1 SGHAT, CDR2 FQNNGV. The V end was cut by 5 bases, the J end by 3 bases, with 10 bases between. This CDR3 comprises 13 residues. The CDR3 reads CASSQRRDTEAFF. The CDR3 DNA sequence: TGTGCCAGCAGCCAAAGACGGGACACTGAAGCTTTCTTT.

This clonotype was seen many times. This chain links TRBV28 with TRBJ1-6, with TRBD1 identical over 10 bases. The CDR3 is 19 amino acids. V dropped 3 bases and J dropped 5; count of bases not matched to a gene: 13. Germline V gene lookup returns CDR1 MDHEN and CDR2 SYDVKM. CDR3 coding DNA: TGTGCCAGCAGTTTTTGGACAGGGGGGCCCTTCGGGAATAATTCACCCCTCCACTTT. Protein product: CASSFWTGGPFGNNSPLHF. Variable domain in full (rest from reference TRBV28 and TRBJ1-6): DVKVTQSSRYLVKRTGEKVFLECVQDMDHENMFWYRQDPGLGLRLIYFSYDVKMKEKGDIPEGYSVSREKKERFSLILESASTNQTSMYLCASSFWTGGPFGNNSPLHFGNGTRLTVT.

This clonotype was seen at least ten times. The chain links TRBV5-1 to TRBJ1-2; 7 bases map to TRBD1. The CDR3 extends over 13 amino acids. CDR1 SGHRS and CDR2 YFSETQ come from the germline V gene. V dropped 4 bases and J dropped 6; count of bases not matched to a gene: 6. The CDR3 spells CASSLEGANGYTF. In DNA, the CDR3 is TGCGCCAGCAGCCTCGAGGGGGCAAATGGCTACACCTTC. The full variable domain, completed using reference TRBV5-1 and TRBJ1-2, is KAGVTQTPRYLIKTRGQQVTLSCSPISGHRSVSWYQQTPGQGLQFLFEYFSETQRNKGNFPGRFSGRQFSNSRSEMNVSTLELGDSALYLCASSLEGANGYTFGSGTRLTVV.

There are a few counts of this clonotype. Being one base from a much bigger clone, this may be a read error. The chain is built from TRBV27 and TRBJ2-6; 10 positions agree with TRBD1. The CDR3 runs to 17 residues. Germline V lookup: CDR1 MNHEY, CDR2 SMNVEV (reference sequence). CDR3 sequence reads: CASRPGTGASGAKVLTF. DNA of the CDR3: TGTGCCAGCAGACCAGGGACAGGGGCGTCTGGGGCCAAAGTCCTGACTTTC.

This clonotype was observed many times. The chain recombines TRBV6-2 or TRBV6-3 with TRBJ1-2; 8 bases line up with TRBD1. This CDR3 is 15 amino acids long. Trimming cost V 4 bases and J 2 bases; bases outside gene matches: 6. Germline V gene data show CDR1 as MNHEY and CDR2 as SVGEGT. The DNA for the CDR3 is TGTGCCAGCAGTTTGGCCGGACAGGGAAACTATGGCTACACCTTC. Protein: CASSLAGQGNYGYTF.

This clonotype was observed at least ten times. V usage is TRBV29-1 and J usage is TRBJ1-1, with TRBD1 identical over 9 bases. The CDR3 extends over 13 amino acids. V trimming: 7 bases; J trimming: 4 bases; junction bases outside the gene matches: 7. CDR1 and CDR2 (germline): SQVTM, ANQGSEA. Here the CDR3 reads CSGQTGGGTEAFF. DNA of the CDR3: TGCAGCGGCCAGACAGGGGGTGGCACTGAAGCTTTCTTT. The complete variable domain, with remaining parts taken from reference TRBV29-1 and TRBJ1-1, reads SAVISQKPSRDICQRGTSLTIQCQVDSQVTMMFWYRQQPGQSLTLIATANQGSEATYESGFVIDKFPISRPNLTFSTLTVSNMSPEDSSIYLCSGQTGGGTEAFFGQGTRLTVV.

This clonotype was seen at least ten times. This chain links TRBV20-1 with TRBJ2-1; 9 positions agree with TRBD2. J gave up 10 bases and V 0 bases, and 10 bases lay outside the gene matches. The CDR3 runs 15 residues. Per the germline V gene, CDR1 is DFQATT and CDR2 is SNEGSKA (reference sequence). The CDR3, as DNA: TGCAGTGCTAGAGATGTGGTAGCGGGAGCTCGAGAGCAGTTCTTC. It encodes CSARDVVAGAREQFF.

There are many counts of this clonotype. V usage is TRBV7-9 and J usage is TRBJ1-5; TRBD1 matches at 8 bases. CDR3 length equals 13 residues. Germline CDR1 is SEHNR and CDR2 is FQNEAQ (reference sequence). The V and J ends lost 5 bases and 6 bases, in that order; junction bases with no gene match: 3. The CDR3 DNA reads TGTGCCAGCAGCCCGACAGGGGCTCAGCCCCAGCATTTT. Its translation is CASSPTGAQPQHF.

At least ten counts were recorded for this clonotype. V and J are TRBV20-1 and TRBJ2-7; TRBD2 matches 7 bases. CDR3 length equals 13 residues. Germline CDR1 and CDR2: DFQATT and SNEGSKA (reference sequence). V lost 4 bases and J lost 3; bases outside the gene matches: 6. Written as DNA, the CDR3 is TGCAGTGCTATGGGCGGGAGCCGCTACGAGCAGTACTTC. This translates into CSAMGGSRYEQYF.

This clonotype was counted many times. A clone one base away is much larger, so this may be a read error. This chain connects TRBV28 to TRBJ2-7, with unresolved D. V was pared by 6 bases and J by 7 bases, with 13 bases between. Per the germline V gene, CDR1 is MDHEN and CDR2 is SYDVKM. This CDR3 is built from 12 residues. CDR3 in amino acids: CASSLGRREQYF. The CDR3 coding sequence is TGTGCCAGCAGCCTCGGACGGAGAGAGCAGTACTTC.

This clonotype was seen repeatedly, ten times or more. The chain couples TRBV11-2 to TRBJ2-7, with no clear D. Per germline, CDR1 SGHAT and CDR2 FQNNGV. The CDR3 has 13 amino acids. Trimming shortened V by 4 bases and J by 7 bases, and 14 bases separated the two germline ends. CDR3: CASSSQFYVEQYF. The CDR3 DNA reads as TGTGCCAGCAGCTCTCAATTCTACGTAGAGCAGTACTTC.

This clonotype was seen ten or more times. The J gene is TRBJ2-1, the V gene TRBV6-2 or TRBV6-3, with 8 bases lining up with TRBD2. The ends lost 4 bases at V and 9 bases at J; junction bases unmatched: 8. The CDR3 extends over 14 amino acids. The germline V gene has CDR1 MNHEY and CDR2 SVGEGT. CDR3: CASSWAGGYGEQFF. DNA of the CDR3: TGTGCCAGCAGTTGGGCGGGGGGTTACGGTGAGCAGTTCTTC.

This clonotype has ten or more counts. The chain links TRBV14 to TRBJ2-1, with TRBD2 identical over 8 bases. The CDR3 totals 15 residues. Germline V CDR1 and CDR2: SGHDN, FVKESK. V shed 9 bases, J shed 3 bases, and the junction held 10 bases outside the gene matches. The CDR3: CASSLTGGFYNEQFF. CDR3 bases: TGTGCCAGTTCCCTTACGGGAGGGTTCTACAATGAGCAGTTCTTC.

This clonotype has ten or more counts. The rearrangement links TRBV6-6 to TRBJ1-4, with D unresolved. V was cut by 8 bases and J by 5 bases, with 12 bases left in between. CDR3 length equals 13 residues. Germline CDR1 is MNHNY and CDR2 is SVGAGI (reference sequence). CDR3 loop: CASGWAFNEKLFF. The CDR3 bases are TGTGCCAGCGGCTGGGCGTTCAATGAAAAACTGTTTTTT.

This clonotype has ten or more counts. This chain connects TRBV5-1 to TRBJ1-4, with D unresolved. The CDR3 spans 15 residues. Germline values: CDR1 SGHRS, CDR2 YFSETQ. Trimming took off 2 bases at V and 7 bases at J, with 15 bases between the two ends. CDR3 amino acids: CASSFTNPRTEKLFF. CDR3 coding DNA: TGCGCCAGCAGCTTCACGAACCCTAGGACTGAAAAACTGTTTTTT.

This clonotype came up many times. This sequence joins TRBV7-2 and TRBJ2-5; TRBD1 matches at 7 bases. With 5 bases clipped from V and 5 bases from J, the junction kept 11 bases outside the gene matches. Germline CDR1 and CDR2: SGHTA and FQGNSA. The CDR3 is 15 amino acids. The CDR3 DNA sequence: TGTGCCAGCAGCCCTAACAGACAGGGCAGTGAGACCCAGTACTTC. Translating it yields CASSPNRQGSETQYF.

In its sample, this clonotype was seen many times. The gene calls are TRBV15 and TRBJ2-1, with 8 nucleotides matching TRBD2. Per germline, CDR1 LNHNV and CDR2 YYDKDF (reference sequence). The CDR3 contains 16 residues. The V segment lost 3 bases and the J segment 4 bases; nucleotides outside the gene matches: 8. The CDR3 DNA reads TGTGCCACCAGCAGGTCTGGTTCTAGCGGGTACAATGAGCAGTTCTTC. This encodes CATSRSGSSGYNEQFF.

This clonotype was seen ten or more times. V is TRBV7-2 and J is TRBJ2-1; D is unclear. The CDR3 covers 14 residues. Deletions cut 5 bases from V and 6 bases from J, with 14 bases between. In germline, CDR1 is SGHTA, CDR2 FQGNSA. Written as DNA, the CDR3 is TGTGCCAGCAGCCTAAGGTGGGCGCCCAATGAGCAGTTCTTC. Amino acids: CASSLRWAPNEQFF.

The sample holds many counts of this clonotype. The chain joins TRBV9 to TRBJ2-7, with TRBD2 as a possible D gene (6 bases). Trimming left V 4 bases short and J 1 base short, with 12 bases between. The CDR3 totals 14 residues. The V gene's germline CDR1 is SGDLS and CDR2 YYNGEE. The CDR3 reads CASSPQAGSYEQYF. The CDR3, as DNA: TGTGCCAGCAGCCCCCAAGCGGGTTCCTACGAGCAGTACTTC.

This clonotype was seen at least ten times. The chain employs TRBV5-1 and TRBJ2-2, with 10 bases aligning to TRBD2. CDR1 SGHRS and CDR2 YFSETQ come from the germline V gene. This CDR3 contains 20 residues. V dropped 5 bases and J dropped 3; count of bases not matched to a gene: 19. CDR3 in DNA: TGCGCCAGCAGACTTACCGCCGGCAGCGGGGGGGCCCGTTACACCGGGGAGCTGTTTTTT. Translating gives CASRLTAGSGGARYTGELFF. Together with reference TRBV5-1 and TRBJ2-2, the CDR3 gives the full variable domain: KAGVTQTPRYLIKTRGQQVTLSCSPISGHRSVSWYQQTPGQGLQFLFEYFSETQRNKGNFPGRFSGRQFSNSRSEMNVSTLELGDSALYLCASRLTAGSGGARYTGELFFGEGSRLTVL.